These 16 T cell receptor beta chains were sequenced from one sample in a study of cytomegalovirus exposure and HLA in healthy donors. PCR amplification relied on 60 Vbeta primers (plus 13 Jbeta primers). Data came from immunoSEQ multiplex PCR; TCRdb stores just in-frame clones and leaves some out. The table records 150,000 or so clones, roughly 80% of them present only once. The sequencing input was PBMCs. The receptors stem from a woman aged 50 to 60 in good health and CMV-seropositive.

This chain uses TRBV27 with TRBJ2-2, with D hard to call. Trimming cost V 5 bases and J 2 bases, with 3 bases left between them. From germline, CDR1 is MNHEY and CDR2 SMNVEV (reference sequence). The CDR3 is made up of 12 amino acids. The CDR3: CASSLNTGELFF. CDR3 DNA: TGTGCCAGCAGTCTTAACACCGGGGAGCTGTTTTTT.

This rearrangement joins TRBV5-1 to TRBJ2-7; 8 positions agree with TRBD2. The CDR3 spans 15 residues. CDR1 is SGHRS and CDR2 is YFSETQ in the germline V gene. The V segment lost 3 bases and the J segment 7 bases; nucleotides outside the gene matches: 12. In DNA, the CDR3 is TGCGCCAGCAGCTCCGGATCGGGGGGGCCAAGGGAGCAGTACTTC. This codes for CASSSGSGGPREQYF.

The chain couples TRBV29-1 to TRBJ2-2; unclear D gene. The germline V and J ends were trimmed by 4 bases and 7 bases, with 16 bases remaining between them. Germline V gives CDR1 SQVTM, CDR2 ANQGSEA. This CDR3 is built from 14 residues. CDR3 sequence reads: CSVVLPIRHGELFF. The CDR3 DNA reads as TGCAGCGTTGTCCTCCCCATCAGGCACGGGGAGCTGTTTTTT.

The rearrangement links TRBV7-8 to TRBJ2-7; TRBD2 aligns across 15 bases. The CDR3 spans 18 residues. V lost 3 bases and J lost 3; bases outside the gene matches: 9. CDR1 SGHVS and CDR2 FQNEAQ come from the germline V gene. For the CDR3, the DNA is TGTGCCAGCAGCTTGGGGTGGTGGACTAGCGGGGGGGACTACGAGCAGTACTTC. This codes for CASSLGWWTSGGDYEQYF.

CDR3 DNA: TGCGCCAGCACAAGGGACTTCGATAATTCACCCCTCCACTTT. Translated, it gives CASTRDFDNSPLHF. The rearrangement uses TRBV5-1 and TRBJ1-6; D perhaps matches TRBD1 (5 bases). The germline V gene has CDR1 SGHRS and CDR2 YFSETQ. Trimming removed 6 bases from V and 5 bases from J, with 12 bases in between. CDR3 length: 14 amino acids.

The rearrangement links TRBV6-5 to TRBJ2-7; unclear D gene. CDR1 and CDR2 (germline): MNHEY, SVGAGI. CDR3 length: 14 amino acids. The V end was cut by 0 bases, the J end by 0 bases, with 6 bases between. The CDR3 protein is CASSYSGSSYEQYF. Written as DNA, the CDR3 is TGTGCCAGCAGTTACTCGGGCAGCTCCTACGAGCAGTACTTC.

The V gene is TRBV2, the J gene TRBJ1-1; tentatively, D is TRBD1 (5 bases). The germline CDR1 and CDR2 sequences are SNHLY and FYNNEI. This CDR3 contains 13 residues. With 3 bases removed from V and 6 bases from J, the gap between germline ends came to 11 bases. The chain's CDR3 is CASSEAGRAEAFF. CDR3 nucleotides: TGTGCCAGCAGTGAGGCAGGGAGGGCTGAAGCTTTCTTT. Based on the CDR3 plus reference TRBV2 and TRBJ1-1, the full variable domain is EPEVTQTPSHQVTQMGQEVILRCVPISNHLYFYWYRQILGQKVEFLVSFYNNEISEKSEIFDDQFSVERPDGSNFTLKIRSTKLEDSAMYFCASSEAGRAEAFFGQGTRLTVV.

The J gene is TRBJ2-1, the V gene TRBV27; 12 bases are a match to TRBD2. In germline, CDR1 is MNHEY, CDR2 SMNVEV (reference sequence). V lost 5 bases and J lost 6; bases outside the gene matches: 5. The CDR3 spans 15 residues. The CDR3 sequence: CASSLGLAGINEQFF. For the CDR3, the DNA is TGTGCCAGCAGTCTTGGACTAGCGGGGATCAATGAGCAGTTCTTC.

The chain has TRBV4-3 and TRBJ2-7, with TRBD1 matching 7 bases. The germline V gene has CDR1 LGHNA and CDR2 YSLEER. This CDR3 region has 13 residues. Trimming took 2 bases from V and 6 from J; bases not matched to a gene: 4. The CDR3 DNA reads as TGCGCCAGCAGCCAATACACAGGGGCCGAGCAGTACTTC. This sequence encodes CASSQYTGAEQYF.

This chain links TRBV4-1 with TRBJ1-1; D is undetermined. The CDR3 is 14 amino acids. Germline CDR1 MGHRA, CDR2 YSYEKL. The V end was cut by 3 bases, the J end by 4 bases, with 12 bases between. The CDR3 sequence is CASSHTAGITEAFF. CDR3 DNA: TGCGCCAGCAGCCATACAGCGGGTATCACTGAAGCTTTCTTT.

This rearrangement joins TRBV6-5 to TRBJ2-2, with TRBD2 identical over 9 bases. Germline V gives CDR1 MNHEY, CDR2 SVGAGI. V shed 4 bases and J 4 bases; nucleotides not matched to a gene: 7. This CDR3 spans 16 amino acids. CDR3 sequence: CASSSRPRGGTGELFF. CDR3 DNA sequence: TGTGCCAGCAGTTCCCGCCCGCGGGGGGGCACCGGGGAGCTGTTTTTT.

The CDR3 DNA is TGCGCCAGCAGTGACCGACTAGCGGGGGAAAGCTCCTACAATGAGCAGTTCTTC. This gives the protein CASSDRLAGESSYNEQFF. The genes are TRBV10-2 and TRBJ2-1; 12 bases match TRBD2. The trim removed 3 bases at V and 0 bases at J, leaving 6 bases unmatched. CDR3 length: 18 residues. The V gene's germline CDR1 is WSHSY and CDR2 SAAADI.

The chain couples TRBV7-9 to TRBJ1-1, with 7 bases lining up with TRBD1. Trimming at V came to 1 base and at J to 1 base, leaving 6 bases not matched to a gene. CDR3 size: 16 residues. Germline V gives CDR1 SEHNR, CDR2 FQNEAQ (reference sequence). This CDR3 reads CASSLVLGQTNTEAFF. CDR3 DNA: TGTGCCAGCAGCTTAGTCTTGGGACAGACGAACACTGAAGCTTTCTTT.

This chain joins TRBV10-2 and TRBJ1-2, with D hard to call. The CDR3 sequence is 14 residues long. Germline CDR1 is WSHSY and CDR2 is SAAADI. With 0 bases removed from V and 1 base from J, the gap between germline ends came to 6 bases. The CDR3 sequence is CASSESEYNYGYTF. The CDR3 DNA is TGCGCCAGCAGTGAGTCAGAGTATAACTATGGCTACACCTTC.

V gene TRBV5-1 combines with J gene TRBJ1-3; D is uncertain. Germline V lookup: CDR1 SGHRS, CDR2 YFSETQ. V was clipped by 3 bases and J by 0 bases, with 22 bases between them. This CDR3 has 19 amino acids. The CDR3 loop reads CASSSNIPGLTYSGNTIYF. The DNA of the CDR3 is TGCGCCAGCAGCTCGAATATCCCAGGCCTGACCTACTCTGGAAACACCATATATTTT.

The chain links TRBV7-9 to TRBJ2-7; perhaps TRBD1 as D (6 bases). Germline V gene lookup returns CDR1 SEHNR and CDR2 FQNEAQ (reference sequence). V was pared by 5 bases and J by 2 bases, with 13 bases between. This CDR3 region has 14 residues. This CDR3 reads CASSEGQRPYEQYF. The CDR3 nucleotides read TGTGCCAGCAGCGAAGGACAGAGACCCTACGAGCAGTACTTC.